This T cell receptor beta chain is drawn from a study of blood T cell repertoires in COVID-19. Germline values: CDR1 SGHRS, CDR2 YFSETQ. With V trimmed by 4 bases and J by 5 bases, 4 bases remained unmatched. This CDR3 is 16 amino acids long. Only in-frame clones appear in the TCRdb table, and some are missing; sequencing was by immunoSEQ multiplex PCR. The sample records about 400,000 clones, 86% being singletons. Sequenced: peripheral blood. This TCR was sampled from a woman aged 25 to 39 with active or convalescent COVID-19. The chain has TRBV5-1 and TRBJ2-2, with 14 bases identical to TRBD2. CDR3 protein: CASSRGTSGRTGELFF. As DNA, the CDR3 is TGCGCCAGCAGCCGCGGGACTAGCGGGAGAACCGGGGAGCTGTTTTTT.